This paragraph covers one T cell receptor beta chain sequence. What it binds is not known. The source of the sample is a study of T cell responses to AZD1222 COVID-19 vaccine. The study, taken as a whole, reports: There were mostly white British donors and more females than males, and clonal diversity was possibly underestimated. It was only a handful of AZD1222 recipients who were seropositive at baseline.

TCRdb's copy holds only in-frame clones and misses some; the assay was immunoSEQ multiplex PCR. The sample yields under 150,000 clones, about 88% seen once. The sample was peripheral blood, taken on day 0 of AZD1222 vaccination. This clonotype originated in an adult in good health.

The CDR3 DNA sequence: TGTGCCAGCAGTGAAGACCGCAGGGTGAGAGCGAATGAGCAGTTCTTC. It is translated as CASSEDRRVRANEQFF. This rearrangement joins TRBV6-1 to TRBJ2-1; maybe TRBD1 (5 bases). V was trimmed by 1 base and J by 7 bases, leaving 17 bases between them. This CDR3 comprises 16 residues. Germline V gene sequence: CDR1 MNHNS, CDR2 SASEGT.